These 3 T cell receptor beta chains share one sample of origin, sequenced in a study of blood T cell repertoires in COVID-19. Only in-frame clones appear in the TCRdb table, and some are missing; sequencing was by immunoSEQ multiplex PCR. Of about 250,000 clones detected, 86% appear once; the ten largest clones hold about 3%. The source material was peripheral blood. The receptor set was obtained from a woman aged 25 to 39 with active or convalescent COVID-19.

This chain joins TRBV7-2 and TRBJ2-2; TRBD1 aligns across 8 bases. With 8 bases clipped from V and 4 bases from J, the junction kept 9 bases outside the gene matches. There are 15 residues in the CDR3. Germline lookup yields CDR1 SGHTA and CDR2 FQGNSA. CDR3 nucleotide sequence: TGTGCCAGCGCCTCCTACAGGGGGAGCACCGGGGAGCTGTTTTTT. Protein product: CASASYRGSTGELFF.

Comment on this clone: Additional DNA sequences in this sample encode the identical CDR3. The chain links TRBV7-2 to TRBJ2-5, with TRBD2 matching over 7 bases. This CDR3 has 13 residues. The junction had 2 bases not matched to a gene; V was cut back by 2 bases and J by 5 bases. CDR1 is SGHTA, CDR2 FQGNSA, per germline. CDR3 loop: CASSLRGVETQYF. For the CDR3, the DNA is TGTGCCAGCAGCTTACGGGGGGTGGAGACCCAGTACTTC.

To note about this clone: Other nucleotide sequences in the sample specify the same CDR3. The chain has TRBV5-1 and TRBJ1-1; weak D call: TRBD1 (5 bases). The CDR3 runs 13 residues. Germline V lookup: CDR1 SGHRS, CDR2 YFSETQ. Trimming cost V 4 bases and J 4 bases, with 11 bases left between them. CDR3 region: CASSLQGFTEAFF. DNA for the CDR3: TGCGCCAGCAGCCTTCAGGGTTTCACTGAAGCTTTCTTT.